One sample yielded the 21 T cell receptor beta chains listed below, sequenced in a study of blood T cell repertoires in COVID-19. Produced via immunoSEQ multiplex PCR; TCRdb's table is partial and in-frame only. The sample lists 250,000 to 300,000 clones; 80% to 90% were seen once. Sequencing was performed on peripheral blood. The receptors derive from a woman aged 40 to 50 with acute or convalescent COVID-19.

V is TRBV4-2 and J is TRBJ1-1; a possible D gene is TRBD1 (6 bases). Trimming took 5 bases from V and 1 from J, leaving 8 bases between them. Germline CDR1 is LGHNA and CDR2 is YNFKEQ. The CDR3 is 13 residues long. CDR3 nucleotide sequence: TGTGCCAGCAGCTCGACAGGGAACACTGAAGCTTTCTTT. Protein sequence: CASSSTGNTEAFF.

This sequence joins TRBV20-1 and TRBJ1-5; D is possibly TRBD1 (5 bases). Germline CDR1 reads DFQATT; CDR2 reads SNEGSKA (reference sequence). The ends were cut back, 3 bases at V and 0 bases at J, with 15 bases in the middle. The CDR3 is 16 amino acids. The CDR3 DNA reads TGCAGTGCTAGTGGGGGGGGAGGTTTTAGCAATCAGCCCCAGCATTTT. Translating it yields CSASGGGGFSNQPQHF.

V is TRBV27 and J is TRBJ1-5, with 7 bases identical to TRBD1. J gave up 6 bases and V 8 bases, and 16 bases lay outside the gene matches. The CDR3 consists of 16 residues. Germline assignment: CDR1 MNHEY and CDR2 SMNVEV (reference sequence). CDR3 amino acids: CASGTTGFGSFQPQHF. In DNA, the CDR3 is TGTGCCAGCGGCACGACAGGGTTTGGGAGTTTTCAGCCCCAGCATTTT.

This rearrangement joins TRBV11-2 to TRBJ2-3; 8 bases line up with TRBD2. V lost 5 bases and J lost 1; bases outside the gene matches: 8. The germline CDR1 and CDR2 sequences are SGHAT and FQNNGV. The CDR3 extends over 16 amino acids. CDR3 in DNA: TGTGCCAGCAGCCCGTGGGGGCGGGGGGGCACAGATACGCAGTATTTT. Translating gives CASSPWGRGGTDTQYF.

As for this clone: The identical CDR3 is also encoded by other nucleotide sequences in the sample. This chain uses TRBV11-3 with TRBJ1-1; no reliable D call. Trimming stripped 1 base from V and 5 bases from J, with 8 bases between. This CDR3 has 13 amino acids. The germline V gene has CDR1 SGHNT and CDR2 YENEEA. DNA of the CDR3: TGTGCCAGCAGCTTAGGTTCAGGAACTGAAGCTTTCTTT. Amino acid sequence: CASSLGSGTEAFF.

The chain's CDR3 is CASRGQGGSPLHF. The CDR3 DNA reads TGTGCCAGCAGGGGACAGGGTGGATCACCCCTCCACTTT. The V call is TRBV2, the J call TRBJ1-6; 9 nucleotides align to TRBD1. Germline V gene lookup returns CDR1 SNHLY and CDR2 FYNNEI. This CDR3 contains 13 residues. J was trimmed by 10 bases and V by 6 bases; bases with no gene match: 4. Combining the CDR3 with reference TRBV2 and TRBJ1-6 gives the whole variable domain EPEVTQTPSHQVTQMGQEVILRCVPISNHLYFYWYRQILGQKVEFLVSFYNNEISEKSEIFDDQFSVERPDGSNFTLKIRSTKLEDSAMYFCASRGQGGSPLHFGNGTRLTVT.

This clone was seen a single time. The rearrangement links TRBV3-1 (or the pseudogene TRBV3-2) to TRBJ1-3; TRBD1 is a possible D gene (5 bases). There are 16 residues in the CDR3. Germline V gene lookup returns CDR1 LGHDT and CDR2 YNNKEL (reference sequence). Trimming pared 4 bases from V and 8 bases from J, leaving 21 bases between. As DNA, the CDR3 is TGTGCCAGCAGCCCACTGGGGACTCCGGAGGCGGACACCATATATTTT. It yields the protein CASSPLGTPEADTIYF.

J is TRBJ2-7 and V is TRBV27, with 10 nucleotides matching TRBD1. The CDR3 has 14 residues. J lost 5 bases, V lost 3 bases, and 4 bases had no gene match. The V gene's germline CDR1 is MNHEY and CDR2 SMNVEV (reference sequence). The CDR3 region has the DNA TGTGCCAGCAGTTTCTCGGGACAGGGGAACGAGCAGTACGTC. It translates to CASSFSGQGNEQYV.

This chain joins TRBV10-2 and TRBJ1-1; D is possibly TRBD1 (5 bases). Germline assignment: CDR1 WSHSY and CDR2 SAAADI. The V end lost 8 bases, the J end lost 8 bases, and 15 bases lay between the germline ends. The CDR3 covers 12 residues. The CDR3 DNA reads TGCGCCAGCGGGGCTGGGCGAAACGAAGCTTTCTTT. Its protein is CASGAGRNEAFF.

The chain combines TRBV5-4 with TRBJ2-1, with 12 bases fitting TRBD1. The V segment lost 3 bases and the J segment 7 bases; nucleotides outside the gene matches: 5. CDR3 length: 15 amino acids. Per germline, CDR1 SGHNT and CDR2 YYREEE (reference sequence). The CDR3 coding sequence is TGTGCCAGCAGCTGGGGACAGGGGGCTGGAAATGAGCAGTTCTTC. Encoded protein: CASSWGQGAGNEQFF.

The chain couples TRBV12-3 or TRBV12-4 to TRBJ1-2; D perhaps matches TRBD1 (5 bases). This CDR3 is 11 amino acids long. V lost 8 bases to trimming and J lost 8 bases, with 12 bases between them. This CDR3 is CASWGGDGYTF. DNA for the CDR3: TGTGCCAGCTGGGGGGGGGACGGCTACACCTTC.

The V call is TRBV6-6, the J call TRBJ1-5, with 8 bases that match TRBD1. In germline, CDR1 is MNHNY, CDR2 SVGAGI (reference sequence). Trimming cost V 5 bases and J 4 bases; bases outside gene matches: 13. The CDR3 consists of 17 residues. This chain's CDR3 is CASSQQGVAPRNQPQHF. The DNA for the CDR3 is TGTGCCAGCAGTCAACAGGGGGTAGCCCCTCGAAATCAGCCCCAGCATTTT.

The genes are TRBV5-4 and TRBJ1-1, with 7 bases fitting TRBD1. The CDR3 has 13 amino acids. The junction had 5 bases not matched to a gene; V was cut back by 3 bases and J by 6 bases. From germline, CDR1 is SGHNT and CDR2 YYREEE (reference sequence). CDR3 protein: CASSSTGNPEAFF. Here the CDR3 DNA reads TGTGCCAGCAGCTCGACAGGGAATCCTGAAGCTTTCTTT.

Only a few counts were recorded for this clone. This rearrangement joins TRBV30 to TRBJ1-6; 7 positions agree with TRBD1. V shed 3 bases, J shed 0 bases, and the junction held 8 bases outside the gene matches. There are 17 residues in the CDR3. Germline V gives CDR1 GTSNPN, CDR2 SVGIG (reference sequence). The CDR3 sequence: CAWRTQGQSSYNSPLHF. The CDR3 bases are TGTGCCTGGAGAACCCAGGGACAGAGCTCCTATAATTCACCCCTCCACTTT.

V and J are TRBV5-6 and TRBJ2-7; TRBD1 is a possible D gene (6 bases). The CDR3 sequence is 14 residues long. Germline CDR1 is SGHDT and CDR2 is YYEEEE. Deletions cut 0 bases from V and 9 bases from J, with 16 bases between. This chain's CDR3 is CASSLGQGLASQYV. CDR3 coding DNA: TGTGCCAGCAGCTTGGGGCAGGGGCTAGCCTCGCAGTACGTC.

The chain has TRBV7-6 and TRBJ2-6, with TRBD1 matching over 7 bases. This CDR3 has 16 residues. The V gene end was trimmed by 1 base and the J gene end by 2 bases; junction bases not matched to a gene: 2. In germline, CDR1 is SGHVS, CDR2 FNYEAQ. The CDR3 DNA reads TGTGCCAGCAGCTTAGAAGGGGGCGCTGGGGCCAACGTCCTGACTTTC. It is translated as CASSLEGGAGANVLTF.

This CDR3 reads CASSHQGEAFF. In nucleotides, the CDR3 is TGTGCCAGCAGCCACCAGGGGGAAGCTTTCTTT. The chain carries TRBV3-1 (or the pseudogene TRBV3-2) and TRBJ1-1; D is possibly TRBD1 (6 bases). The CDR3 runs 11 residues. CDR1 and CDR2 from the germline V gene are LGHDT and YNNKEL (reference sequence). V gave up 3 bases and J gave up 8 bases, with 7 bases separating them.

This sequence joins TRBV5-1 and TRBJ1-1, with 12 bases matching TRBD1. The germline V gene has CDR1 SGHRS and CDR2 YFSETQ. CDR3 length: 17 amino acids. Trimming cost V 0 bases and J 5 bases; bases outside gene matches: 8. CDR3 DNA sequence: TGCGCCAGCAGCTTGGAGGGACAGGGGGCCCCAGGGACTGAAGCTTTCTTT. Protein product: CASSLEGQGAPGTEAFF.

The V gene is TRBV2, the J gene TRBJ2-2, with 9 bases fitting TRBD2. Unmatched junction bases numbered 18, after V lost 5 bases and J lost 5 bases. There are 19 residues in the CDR3. Looked up from germline, CDR1 is SNHLY and CDR2 is FYNNEI. The CDR3 spells CASSNVRPRLAVRTGELFF. The CDR3 DNA is TGTGCCAGCAGTAATGTGAGGCCCCGACTAGCGGTACGGACCGGGGAGCTGTTTTTT.

This chain joins TRBV5-1 and TRBJ1-4; 7 nucleotides align to TRBD1. V lost 4 bases to trimming and J lost 0 bases; unmatched junction nucleotides: 6. The CDR3 consists of 16 residues. CDR1 and CDR2 from the germline V gene are SGHRS and YFSETQ. The CDR3: CASSTGTVATNEKLFF. The CDR3 DNA reads TGCGCCAGCAGCACTGGGACAGTTGCAACTAATGAAAAACTGTTTTTT.

The gene calls are TRBV21-1 and TRBJ1-6. TRBV21-1 is deemed a pseudogene. CDR3 length equals 21 residues. This chain's CDR3 is CASSKKGTGGGTVSYNSPLHF. For the CDR3, the DNA is TGTGCCAGCAGCAAAAAGGGGACGGGTGGGGGGACTGTCTCCTATAATTCACCCCTCCACTTT.